This T cell receptor beta chain was captured in a study of T cells after posttransplantation cyclophosphamide. Whole-study results and caveats: Donor-recipient repertoire similarity was low at 1-2 months, rising over year one. Recipient CMV seropositivity and CMV reactivation strongly tracked TRB clonality.

TCRdb's table, derived via immunoSEQ multiplex PCR, lists solely in-frame clones and lacks some. The record shows approximately 24,000 clones for this sample, with no singletons present. The table lists this clone with many counts. Its cognate antigen is unknown. V dropped 6 bases and J dropped 0 bases, with 8 bases sitting between them. CDR3 length: 14 residues. Germline assignment: CDR1 LNHDA and CDR2 SQIVND (reference sequence). The gene calls are TRBV19 and TRBJ2-2; a weak D match, TRBD2 (6 bases). The sequencing sample was made of PBMCs. The receptor comes from a man aged 45 to 65 in good health, CMV-negative, and a related stem cell transplant donor. This CDR3 is CASRDYSNTGELFF. The CDR3 region has the DNA TGTGCCAGTAGGGACTACTCGAACACCGGGGAGCTGTTTTTT.